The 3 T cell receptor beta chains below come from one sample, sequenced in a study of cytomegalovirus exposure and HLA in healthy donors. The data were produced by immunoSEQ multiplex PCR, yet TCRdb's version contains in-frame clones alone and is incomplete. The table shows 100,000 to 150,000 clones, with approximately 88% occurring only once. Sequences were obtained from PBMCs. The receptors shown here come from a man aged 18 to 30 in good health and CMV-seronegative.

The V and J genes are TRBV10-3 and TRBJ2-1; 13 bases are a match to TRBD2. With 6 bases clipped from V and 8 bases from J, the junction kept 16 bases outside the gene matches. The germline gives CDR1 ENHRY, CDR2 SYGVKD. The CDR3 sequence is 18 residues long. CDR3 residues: CAISAGLAGVGEVYEQFF. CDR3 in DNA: TGTGCCATCAGCGCCGGACTAGCGGGAGTCGGAGAAGTATATGAGCAGTTCTTC.

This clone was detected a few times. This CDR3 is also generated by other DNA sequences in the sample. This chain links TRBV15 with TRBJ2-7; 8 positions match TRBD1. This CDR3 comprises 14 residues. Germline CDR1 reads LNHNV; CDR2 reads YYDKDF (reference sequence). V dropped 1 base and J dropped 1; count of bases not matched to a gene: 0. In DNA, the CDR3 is TGTGCCACCAGCAGAGGACAGGGGTCCTACGAGCAGTACTTC. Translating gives CATSRGQGSYEQYF.

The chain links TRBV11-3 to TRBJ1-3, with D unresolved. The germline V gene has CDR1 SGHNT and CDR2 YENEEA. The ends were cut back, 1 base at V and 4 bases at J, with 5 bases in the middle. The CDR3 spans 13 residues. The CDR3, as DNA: TGTGCCAGCAGCTTAGCTGAGGGAAACACCATATATTTT. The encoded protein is CASSLAEGNTIYF. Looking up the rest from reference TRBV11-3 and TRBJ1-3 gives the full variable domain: EAGVVQSPRYKIIEKKQPVAFWCNPISGHNTLYWYLQNLGQGPELLIRYENEEAVDDSQLPKDRFSAERLKGVDSTLKIQPAELGDSAVYLCASSLAEGNTIYFGEGSWLTVV.